This TCR beta chain is from a study of blood T cell repertoires in COVID-19. Overall study context: Whether acute or convalescent, the COVID-19 samples came from the United States, Italy and Spain. The cDNA or gDNA used as material had been derived from T cells, B-cell-depleted T cells, or PBMCs.

Under the authors' procedure: For nucleated cells, counts were estimated from reference gene primer amplification. Only in-frame clones appear in the TCRdb table, and some are missing; sequencing was by immunoSEQ multiplex PCR. V and J calls and clone size are given by that table; D and trimming were obtained from the DNA. The sample has 200,000 to 250,000 clones, 82% seen once; the top ten hold about 3.9%. Germline CDR1 is KGHDR and CDR2 is SFDVKD. The V end lost 4 bases, the J end lost 0 bases, and 12 bases lay between the germline ends. The CDR3 covers 16 residues. Sequencing was carried out using peripheral blood. This chain connects TRBV24-1 to TRBJ2-1, with TRBD2 as a possible D gene (5 bases). The source is a woman of 80 years or more with acute or convalescent COVID-19. In nucleotides, the CDR3 is TGTGCCACCAGTGACCCCGGACTGAGCTCCTACAATGAGCAGTTCTTC. This codes for CATSDPGLSSYNEQFF.